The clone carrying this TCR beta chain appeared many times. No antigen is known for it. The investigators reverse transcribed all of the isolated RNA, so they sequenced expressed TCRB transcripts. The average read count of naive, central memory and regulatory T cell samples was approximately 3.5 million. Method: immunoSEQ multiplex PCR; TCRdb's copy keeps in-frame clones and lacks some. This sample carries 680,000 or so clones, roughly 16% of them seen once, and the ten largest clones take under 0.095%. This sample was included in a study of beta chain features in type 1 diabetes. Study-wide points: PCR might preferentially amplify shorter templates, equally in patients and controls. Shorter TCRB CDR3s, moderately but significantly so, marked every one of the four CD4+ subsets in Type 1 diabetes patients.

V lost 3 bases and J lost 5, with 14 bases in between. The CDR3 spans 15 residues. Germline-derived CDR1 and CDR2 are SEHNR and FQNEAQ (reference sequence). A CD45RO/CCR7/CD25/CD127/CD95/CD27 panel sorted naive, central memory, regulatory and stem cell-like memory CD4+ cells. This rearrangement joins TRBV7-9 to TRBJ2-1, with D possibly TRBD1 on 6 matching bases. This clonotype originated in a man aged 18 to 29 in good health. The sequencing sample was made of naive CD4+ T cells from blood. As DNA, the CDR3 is TGTGCCAGCAGCTTGAAGGGGGACCTGGACAATGAGCAGTTCTTC. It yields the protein CASSLKGDLDNEQFF.